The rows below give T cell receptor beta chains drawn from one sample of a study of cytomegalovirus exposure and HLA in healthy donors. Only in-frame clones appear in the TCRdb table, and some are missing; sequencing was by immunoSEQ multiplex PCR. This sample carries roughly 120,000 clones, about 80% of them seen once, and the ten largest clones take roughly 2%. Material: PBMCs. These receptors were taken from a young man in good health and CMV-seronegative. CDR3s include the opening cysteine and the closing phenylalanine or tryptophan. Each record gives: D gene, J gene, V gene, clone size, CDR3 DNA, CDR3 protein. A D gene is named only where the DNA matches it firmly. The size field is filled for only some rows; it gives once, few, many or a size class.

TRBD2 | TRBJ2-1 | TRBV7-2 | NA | TGTGCCAGCAGATTCGGGTCGGCGGGGGGTGAGCAGTTCTTC | CASRFGSAGGEQFF
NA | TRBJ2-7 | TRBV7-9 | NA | TGTGCCAGCAGCTTATCTTCCTACGAGCAGTACTTC | CASSLSSYEQYF
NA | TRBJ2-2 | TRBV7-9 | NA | TGTTCCAGCAGCTTTAGGAGAACCGGGGAGCTGTTTTTT | CSSSFRRTGELFF
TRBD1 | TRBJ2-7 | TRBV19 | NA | TGTGCCAGTAGCCGGGACAGGGGCTCTTACGAGCAGTACTTC | CASSRDRGSYEQYF
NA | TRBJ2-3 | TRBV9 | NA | TGTGCCAGCAGCGTAGACCTAGCCTCTAATACGCAGTATTTT | CASSVDLASNTQYF
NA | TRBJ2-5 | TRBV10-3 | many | TGTGCCATCAGTGAGTCGACGGCAGGAAGGGGAGAGACCCAGTACTTC | CAISESTAGRGETQYF
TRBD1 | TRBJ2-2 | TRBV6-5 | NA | TGTGCCAGCAGTTACTCGGGGACAGGGGACACCGGGGAGCTGTTTTTT | CASSYSGTGDTGELFF
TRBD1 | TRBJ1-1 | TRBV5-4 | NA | TGTGCCAGCAGCCGCAGGGGGGAGACTGAAGCTTTCTTT | CASSRRGETEAFF
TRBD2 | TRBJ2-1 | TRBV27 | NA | TGTGCCAGCAGTTTATGGACTAGCGGGAGGAGTGAGCAGTTCTTC | CASSLWTSGRSEQFF
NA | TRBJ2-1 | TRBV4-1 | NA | TGCGCCAGCAGCCGAACGAGGAGCGGTTCCTACAATGAGCAGTTCTTC | CASSRTRSGSYNEQFF
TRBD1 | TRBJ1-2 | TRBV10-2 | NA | TGCGCCAGCAGTCCCGGGACAGGGGTGGGTGGCTACACCTTC | CASSPGTGVGGYTF
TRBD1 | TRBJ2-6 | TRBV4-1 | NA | TGCGCCAGCAAGGGGGCGGGCCCTGGGGCCAACGTCCTGACTTTC | CASKGAGPGANVLTF
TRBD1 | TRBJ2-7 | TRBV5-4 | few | TGTGCCAGCAGCAGGACAGGGACCTACGAGCAGTACTTC | CASSRTGTYEQYF
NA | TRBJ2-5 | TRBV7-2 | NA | TGTGCCAGCAGCGCGCAAGGAGTTCAGGGGGGGACCCAGTACTTC | CASSAQGVQGGTQYF
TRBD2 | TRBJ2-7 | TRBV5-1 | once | TGCGCCAGCAGCTTGGGGGGACTACTCCACGAGCAGTACTTC | CASSLGGLLHEQYF
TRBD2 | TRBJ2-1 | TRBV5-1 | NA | TGCGCCAGCAGAGGGACTAGCGGGAGCCTTAATGAGCAGTTCTTC | CASRGTSGSLNEQFF
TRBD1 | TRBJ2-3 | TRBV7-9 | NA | TGTGCCAGCAGCTTAGGACAGGGGATCACAGATACGCAGTATTTT | CASSLGQGITDTQYF
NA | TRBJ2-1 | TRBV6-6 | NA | TGTGCCAGCATCAGTACAGTACCCTACAATGAGCAGTTCTTC | CASISTVPYNEQFF
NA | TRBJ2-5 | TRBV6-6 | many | TGTGCCAGCAGCCCCCTTAGGGGAAACGGGGAGACCCAGTACTTC | CASSPLRGNGETQYF
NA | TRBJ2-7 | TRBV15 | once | TGTGCCATCAGCCTTGCGGGGGCGGGAGAGCGCGAGCAGTACTTC | CAISLAGAGEREQYF
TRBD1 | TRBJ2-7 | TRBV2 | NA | TGTGCCAGCAGGAGGGGGCTGGTCCTCTACGAGCAGTACTTC | CASRRGLVLYEQYF
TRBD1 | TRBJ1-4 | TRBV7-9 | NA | TGTGCCAGCAGCTTACAGGACAGGGGGGCAACTAATGAAAAACTGTTTTTT | CASSLQDRGATNEKLFF
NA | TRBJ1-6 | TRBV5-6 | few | TGTGCCAGCAGCTTGGGGAACAGGGACACAGTCACCCTCCACTTT | CASSLGNRDTVTLHF
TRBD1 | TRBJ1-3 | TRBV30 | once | TGTGCCTGGAGGGACGGGACAGCCTCTGGAAACACCATATATTTT | CAWRDGTASGNTIYF